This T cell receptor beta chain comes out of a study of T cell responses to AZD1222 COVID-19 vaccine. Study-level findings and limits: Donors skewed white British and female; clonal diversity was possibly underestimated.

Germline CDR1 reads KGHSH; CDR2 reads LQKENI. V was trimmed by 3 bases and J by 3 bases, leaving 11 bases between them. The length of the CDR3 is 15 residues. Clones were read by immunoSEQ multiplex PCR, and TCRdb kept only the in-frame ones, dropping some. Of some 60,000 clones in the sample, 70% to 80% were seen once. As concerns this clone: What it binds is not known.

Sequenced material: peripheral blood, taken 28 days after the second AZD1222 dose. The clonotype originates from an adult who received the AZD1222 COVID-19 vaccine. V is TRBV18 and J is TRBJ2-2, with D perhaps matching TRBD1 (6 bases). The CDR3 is CASSPRQADTGELFF. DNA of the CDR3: TGTGCCAGCTCACCCCGACAGGCTGACACCGGGGAGCTGTTTTTT. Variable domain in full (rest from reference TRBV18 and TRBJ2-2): NAGVMQNPRHLVRRRGQEARLRCSPMKGHSHVYWYRQLPEEGLKFMVYLQKENIIDESGMPKERFSAEFPKEGPSILRIQQVVRGDSAAYFCASSPRQADTGELFFGEGSRLTVL.